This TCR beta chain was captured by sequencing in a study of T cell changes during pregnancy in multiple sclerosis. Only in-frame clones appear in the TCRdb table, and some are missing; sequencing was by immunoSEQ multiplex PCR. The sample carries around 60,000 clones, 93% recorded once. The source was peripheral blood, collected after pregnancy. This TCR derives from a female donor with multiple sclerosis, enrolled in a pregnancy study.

CDR3 loop: CASSSDSHNEKLFF. CDR3 coding DNA: TGTGCCAGTAGCTCGGACAGTCATAATGAAAAACTGTTTTTT. The V call is TRBV19, the J call TRBJ1-4; TRBD1 is a possible D gene (6 bases). Trimming removed 6 bases from V and 4 bases from J, with 12 bases in between. Germline V gene lookup returns CDR1 LNHDA and CDR2 SQIVND (reference sequence). The CDR3 is 14 residues long.